Included here is one TCR beta chain sequence, with context. Its specific antigen is unknown. No base quality values were provided; no much bigger clone lies one nucleotide off. Library preparation employed the immunoSEQ multiplex PCR assay. For the multiplex PCR, a mixture combining 60 forward primers for TCR Vbeta segments and 13 reverse primers for TCR Jbeta segments was used. The CDR3 region of rearranged TCR beta genes was amplified from genomic DNA by a multiplex PCR assay. On the Illumina HiSeq System, the amplified TCR beta libraries were sequenced as 87-base-pair reads. Concerning the study's data processing: In a later analysis, roughly 80 million unique TCR beta chains were counted across the 650 to 750 repertoires, and around 11 million of these chains were shared by at least two donors. Raw reads were error-corrected and collapsed into unique sequences by a nearest-neighbor algorithm in which closely related sequences were merged to remove PCR and sequencing errors. Alignment of CDR3 sequences to IMGT reference sequences was used to assign V, D and J gene segments. For a sequence to be retained, a match of at least six nucleotides to both a V gene segment and a J gene segment was required. Rearrangements were classified as productive when the CDR3 lacked stop codons and remained in frame with V and J, and all other rearrangements were classified as non-productive. CDR3 was defined according to IMGT convention as the region running from the second conserved V-encoded cysteine to the conserved J-encoded phenylalanine. The earlier analysis of around 640 of the donors excluded sequences that lacked an unambiguous match to a single V gene segment. In an earlier analysis of approximately 560 of the donors, a V segment was called functional when productive rearrangements were above 56.7%, and segregating when the standard deviation between donors exceeded 5%. A statistical classification framework was built to diagnose cytomegalovirus status from the catalog of TCR beta chain sequences. In a later analysis, V and J genes were assigned by comparing TCR nucleotide sequences against IMGT/GENE-DB human TR gene sequences. Using the TCRdist pipeline, a later analysis assigned CDR3 sequences along with most-parsimonious VDJ recombination scenarios. In a later analysis, each TCR beta chain was defined by its CDR3 amino acid sequence together with its V-gene family, and reads without a unique V-gene family were excluded. As a way to deal with suspected cross-contamination and a sequencing artifact, a later analysis dropped hundreds of nucleotide sequences that were highly shared and had low generation probability. A later analysis calculated a clonal expansion index for each public chain from normalized within-repertoire ranks of inferred template counts. In a later analysis, generation probabilities were computed using a VDJ recombination model fitted to out-of-frame rearrangements, and the results were checked against IGoR. In a later analysis, hypergeometric tests were used to score TCR-TCR, TCR-HLA and TCR-CMV co-occurrence, with a repertoire-size bias correction applied to TCR pairs. To estimate false discovery rates, a later analysis permuted the HLA or CMV assignments 20 times. A later analysis grouped co-occurring TCRs with DBSCAN, adding TCRdist sequence similarity when clustering within HLA-allele-positive subsets. Repertoires with fewer than 30,000 or more than 120,000 public chains were left out of co-occurrence clustering, as were five repertoires with anomalous nucleotide sharing. This is the immuneACCESS table as TCRdb keeps it, with only in-frame sequences that have V and J called. A part of the clones is gone; compared with another copy, unresolved V genes explain less than half, and the rest is unexplained. V, J and clone size were drawn from that table, and D and trimming were deduced from the DNA. This sample is represented by some 100,000 clones; around 83% of them were singletons. The top ten hold about 1.2% of the sample.

These data come from a study of cytomegalovirus exposure and HLA in healthy donors (dated by TCRdb to between 2016 and 2019). In the study overall: According to an earlier analysis of 587 of the donors, roughly 180 million T cells yielded 100 million or so unique TCR beta sequences and 250 to 350 Gb of sequence data. To predict cytomegalovirus infection status, the study combined high-throughput TCR immunosequencing, statistical association of individual TCRs with disease status, and machine learning. Donor age, sex, ethnicity and CMV serostatus were compiled alongside the repertoire data. In an earlier analysis of 587 of the donors, high-throughput TCR beta sequencing was used to judge whether each TCR beta V gene segment behaved as functional or pseudogenic. In the later analysis, no new phenotypic data were used to find candidate immune exposures; instead, reliance was placed on TCR beta sequences and their occurrence across donors. Every discovery cohort repertoire had been produced on one sequencing platform. About five DR-DQ haplotypes were handled as single units for association and clustering because linkage in the cohort was strong. Besides the first cohort of 500 to 700 subjects, a separate validation cohort made up of 90 to 150 different subjects was used. The study aimed to test whether signatures of past pathogen exposure could be identified by cataloging public T cell receptors. To study patterns of TCR occurrence, a later analysis re-analyzed previously published TCR beta repertoires from hundreds of donors and added high-resolution HLA genotyping. An early release covering 550 to 700 HLA-typed donors comprised 250 to 350 gigabases of sequencing data and tens of millions of unique TCR sequences. The genetic ancestry cluster associated with self-reported Caucasian donors included roughly 84% of the 398 genotyped donors. Across approximately 420 genotyped donors of the cohort, an average of approximately 220,000 unique TCR beta nucleotide sequences per donor were sequenced, and roughly 18% of those sequences were non-productive. Typing coverage varied by locus: roughly 629-630 donors for A, B, C, DRB1 and DQB1; 522 for DQA1; 600 to 610 for DPA1; approximately 470 for DPB1. The T cell repertoires of around 730 subjects were profiled by immunosequencing and related to cytomegalovirus serostatus. Class I and class II HLA loci were covered by the typing at four-digit resolution. A later genetic analysis took genome-wide SNP genotypes for about 65% of the 666 donors and used that subset as a discovery cohort. The paper's findings and limits, for the study overall: In an earlier analysis of some 550 of the donors, most TCR beta V segments were observed in productive rearrangements about 87% or about 30% of the time, broadly matching IMGT annotations. Linkage disequilibrium might explain the correlated functional status among segregating V segments, but an unknown experimental factor could not be ruled out. The classifier was reported to diagnose cytomegalovirus status with high specificity and sensitivity in both the original and validation cohorts. A later analysis found that most CMV-associated TCR beta chains appeared HLA-restricted, with HLA associations seemingly driven largely by CMV exposure. Strong co-occurrence of HLA alleles, especially DR and DQ, made assigning TCR associations to individual alleles difficult. The sequencing pipeline was judged likely to have produced a cluster of highly shared sequence variants as a technical artifact. Three of the identified cytomegalovirus-associated TCR beta chains were confirmed in vitro to be specific for cytomegalovirus antigens. Because HLA typing was unavailable for some donors at each locus, only the typed subset was used in association tests. The only immune exposure information available for the cohort was CMV serostatus. V-gene and J-gene trimming of TCR beta chains was associated with a missense DCLRE1C variant in a later genetic analysis, and the association was replicated in an independent cohort. The earlier analysis of 450 to 700 of the donors excluded 15 to 20 rarely observed V segments, including chromosome 9 orphons, because counts were too low. Only TCR beta chains were sequenced in this cohort, and the absence of alpha or paired-chain data limited detectable features. A later analysis associated 15,000 to 20,000 TCR beta sequences with specific HLA alleles at a false discovery rate of 0.05. Several of the top co-occurrence clusters appeared to be linked to parvovirus B19, influenza, CMV and Epstein-Barr virus, according to a later analysis. A later analysis found that TCR association rates varied across HLA loci, with DRB1 alleles showing the most associated TCRs and HLA-C alleles the fewest. It was suggested by the authors that the approach could potentially be generalized to other disease states and immunological phenotypes. In the study, some 180 TCR beta chains were listed as associated with cytomegalovirus. Most TCR sequences were observed very rarely across donors, whereas some public TCRs were present in many individuals. The presence/absence analyses assumed that sequencing depth was roughly uniform across donors, and that assumption may not be true. In a later genetic analysis, fewer N-insertions in productive TCRs were reported among donors in an Asian-associated ancestry cluster than the roughly 700-donor mean. A further reported finding was that TCR beta sequences accurately predicted the HLA-A and HLA-B alleles for most subjects in the first cohort. A later analysis found that HLA-associated TCR beta chains were more clonally expanded and had lower generation probabilities than equally common non-associated chains. Because the 87-base-pair reads could not distinguish some IMGT-functional V segments, including TRBV6-2 and TRBV6-3, those segments were excluded.

The cohort comprised under 700 healthy bone marrow donors. At the time of sampling, every cohort member was nominally healthy, though immune exposures that went unrecorded were likely present. The donor was CMV seronegative and belonged to the group of 352 seronegative cohort members. A peripheral blood sample was provided by each donor, and peripheral blood mononuclear cells were used for TCR beta sequencing. Genomic DNA extraction from the blood cell samples was performed with the Qiagen DNeasy Blood Extraction Kit. The germline V gene specifies SGHAT as CDR1 and FQNNGV as CDR2. Including the terminal cysteine and phenylalanine, the CDR3 comprises 18 residues. Only the CDR3 DNA stays, 54 bases, in frame from base 1. Germline trimming amounts to 5 bases on V and 2 bases on J, with 15 as the count of junction bases outside the gene matches.

The sample taken for sequencing was PBMCs. In this chain, TRBV11-2 is recombined with TRBJ2-7; TRBD1 agrees with 10 junctional bases. The TCR originated in a woman between 18 and 29 years old in good health and CMV-seronegative. Read as DNA, the sequence is TGTGCCAGCAGCAGGCTGCGTATCGGGACAGGGGATACCTACGAGCAGTACTTC. Protein translation: CASSRLRIGTGDTYEQYF.